This T cell receptor beta chain appears in the sequencing data of a study of monozygotic twins with inflammatory bowel disease. Following a re-call of the 5' RACE reads, TCRdb has one entry per CDR3 protein and lacks DNA. This repertoire includes fewer than 550,000 distinct CDR3 sequences. Germline CDR1 is ENHRY and CDR2 is SYGVKD. The CDR3 has 16 residues. The V and J genes are TRBV10-3 and TRBJ2-2; TCRdb's assignment of TRBD2 cannot be checked, as there is no DNA. The sequencing input was blood. The origin of this receptor is a human donor with ulcerative colitis or Crohn's disease, or a healthy co-twin of an affected twin (not recorded which). CDR3 protein: CAVTQSGTSGTGELFF.